This passage covers 30 T cell receptor beta chains from one sample sequenced in a study of T cells expressing NK-cell markers. TCRdb reanalyzed the 5' RACE reads, giving one entry per CDR3 protein sequence and no DNA. Here the sample table reports 450,000 to 600,000 distinct CDR3 sequences. Sequenced input: blood T cells: a sorted CD56 or NKG2C T cell subset, CD4+ or CD8+ T cells, or bulk PBMC T cells (not recorded which). The receptors stem from a man aged 18 to 29 in good health.

The gene calls are TRBV12-3 or TRBV12-4 and TRBJ2-1. The length of the CDR3 is 14 residues. CDR3 residues: CASSFAVVSNEQFF.

The genes are TRBV7-2 and TRBJ2-7; TCRdb picks TRBD1, but there is no DNA to check that call. Germline V gives CDR1 SGHTA, CDR2 FQGNSA. CDR3 length equals 15 residues. The CDR3 is CASNPTGQGYYEQYF.

CDR3 region: CSGIRAIGAGELFF. The chain carries TRBV29-1 and TRBJ2-2; TCRdb's D gene call, TRBD2, goes unchecked for lack of DNA. The CDR3 totals 14 residues. Germline lookup yields CDR1 SQVTM and CDR2 ANQGSEA.

The chain couples TRBV10-3 to TRBJ2-5; the D gene TCRdb calls, TRBD2, cannot be checked with no DNA. The CDR3 runs 16 residues. CDR1 is ENHRY, CDR2 SYGVKD, per germline. CDR3 protein: CAISDYGTSGQETQYF.

CDR3 sequence reads: CASSSQPSGPTGELFF. The gene calls are TRBV7-9 and TRBJ2-2; TCRdb outputs TRBD2, but without DNA this stays unchecked. CDR3 length: 16 residues. Per the germline V gene, CDR1 is SEHNR and CDR2 is FQNEAQ (reference sequence).

V is TRBV6-1 and J is TRBJ2-2; with no DNA, the TCRdb D assignment of TRBD2 cannot be verified. CDR3 size: 16 residues. The germline CDR1 and CDR2 sequences are MNHNS and SASEGT. This chain's CDR3 is CASTTTSGGSAGELFF.

This CDR3 reads CASSPGLRIFYNEQFF. This chain connects TRBV18 to TRBJ2-1. Germline V lookup: CDR1 KGHSH, CDR2 LQKENI. The CDR3 spans 16 residues.

The chain is built from TRBV9 and TRBJ2-7; TCRdb indicates TRBD1, and absent DNA this call remains unverified. The CDR3 consists of 15 residues. The germline V gene has CDR1 SGDLS and CDR2 YYNGEE. The chain's CDR3 is CASSVDRTGAGEQYF.

The CDR3 reads CASSDPQGARGKLFF. The V gene is TRBV5-1, the J gene TRBJ1-4; no DNA is available, so the TRBD1 call from TCRdb remains unchecked. The CDR3 contains 15 residues. Germline V CDR1 and CDR2: SGHRS, YFSETQ.

This rearrangement joins TRBV4-3 to TRBJ2-7. The germline V gene has CDR1 LGHNA and CDR2 YSLEER. CDR3 length: 14 amino acids. CDR3 in amino acids: CASSQVSDRGEQYF.

This chain connects TRBV24-1 to TRBJ2-3; the D call of TRBD2 rests on TCRdb alone, since no DNA is present to check it. Germline assignment: CDR1 KGHDR and CDR2 SFDVKD. The CDR3 is 15 residues long. CDR3 loop: CATSDLGGSADTQYF.

The V gene is TRBV19, the J gene TRBJ2-1. Germline V gene data show CDR1 as LNHDA and CDR2 as SQIVND (reference sequence). This CDR3 has 15 residues. CDR3: CASSSHIVPHNEQFF.

CDR3 loop: CASSSYRQGRSYEQYF. The chain links TRBV7-9 to TRBJ2-7; the TCRdb call, TRBD1, lacks DNA for checking. This CDR3 region has 16 residues. CDR1 and CDR2 from the germline V gene are SEHNR and FQNEAQ (reference sequence).

The CDR3 region is CASSLLAGTGVTDTQYF. This sequence joins TRBV7-6 and TRBJ2-3; the TCRdb call, TRBD1, lacks DNA for checking. Germline CDR1 SGHVS, CDR2 FNYEAQ. The CDR3 is made up of 17 amino acids.

V usage is TRBV10-3 and J usage is TRBJ2-5; without DNA, the TCRdb call of TRBD1 cannot be checked. The CDR3 is 15 amino acids. The germline CDR1 and CDR2 sequences are ENHRY and SYGVKD. The CDR3 here is CATRGGSGRGETQYF.

The V gene is TRBV7-8, the J gene TRBJ2-5; TCRdb gives TRBD1 as the D gene, but with no DNA this cannot be confirmed. The V gene's germline CDR1 is SGHVS and CDR2 FQNEAQ. This CDR3 is built from 15 residues. The CDR3 sequence: CASSLLRDSEETQYF. The variable domain in full, with the rest retrieved from reference TRBV7-8 and TRBJ2-5, is GAGVSQSPRYKVAKRGQDVALRCDPISGHVSLFWYQQALGQGPEFLTYFQNEAQLDKSGLPSDRFFAERPEGSVSTLKIQRTQQEDSAVYLCASSLLRDSEETQYFGPGTRLLVL.

The chain combines TRBV5-5 with TRBJ2-1. CDR1 and CDR2 (germline): SGHKS, YYEKEE (reference sequence). The CDR3 totals 13 residues. The CDR3 is CASFASSYNEQFF.

The chain carries TRBV24-1 and TRBJ2-2. The CDR3 has 15 amino acids. The germline gives CDR1 KGHDR, CDR2 SFDVKD. Here the CDR3 reads CATSEGTRDTGELFF.

The rearrangement joins TRBV27 to TRBJ2-5; no DNA is available, so the TRBD2 call from TCRdb remains unchecked. Germline CDR1 MNHEY, CDR2 SMNVEV (reference sequence). This CDR3 contains 15 residues. Here the CDR3 reads CASSLWAGGGETQYF.

The chain recombines TRBV9 with TRBJ2-7; lacking DNA, the TRBD2 call made by TCRdb goes unchecked. The length of the CDR3 is 13 residues. Germline assignment: CDR1 SGDLS and CDR2 YYNGEE. Here the CDR3 reads CASSQGDGGEQYF. Full variable domain (remainder filled in from reference TRBV9 and TRBJ2-7): DSGVTQTPKHLITATGQRVTLRCSPRSGDLSVYWYQQSLDQGLQFLIQYYNGEERAKGNILERFSAQQFPDLHSELNLSSLELGDSALYFCASSQGDGGEQYFGPGTRLTVT.

This sequence joins TRBV12-3 or TRBV12-4 and TRBJ2-2; absent DNA, TCRdb's TRBD2 call cannot be checked. The CDR3 has 17 amino acids. CDR3 loop: CASSFRSSGKNTGELFF.

The rearrangement uses TRBV6-2 or TRBV6-3 and TRBJ2-7. Germline V CDR1 and CDR2: MNHEY, SVGEGT. The CDR3 is 13 residues long. The CDR3 reads CASSFLSFYEQYF.

The chain joins TRBV10-3 to TRBJ1-3; the D gene TCRdb calls, TRBD1, cannot be checked with no DNA. The CDR3 has 16 residues. Per germline, CDR1 ENHRY and CDR2 SYGVKD. The CDR3 here is CAISGTGASSGNTIYF.

The chain joins TRBV12-3 or TRBV12-4 to TRBJ1-5; there is no DNA to check the TCRdb D call of TRBD1. The length of the CDR3 is 16 residues. The CDR3 spells CASRRDRDGHNQPQHF.

The chain carries TRBV21-1 and TRBJ2-3. TRBV21-1 is flagged as a pseudogene. This CDR3 contains 16 residues. CDR3 region: CASSKVSTPSTDTQYF.

The genes are TRBV12-3 or TRBV12-4 and TRBJ2-5; TCRdb indicates TRBD2, and absent DNA this call remains unverified. The length of the CDR3 is 14 residues. CDR3 residues: CASSLVASGETQYF.

The V gene is TRBV18, the J gene TRBJ2-2; TCRdb indicates TRBD2, and absent DNA this call remains unverified. This CDR3 has 15 residues. Germline loops: CDR1 KGHSH, CDR2 LQKENI. This CDR3 reads CASSRGTSGTGELFF.

The rearrangement uses TRBV12-3 or TRBV12-4 and TRBJ1-6; TCRdb designates TRBD1, a call that cannot be tested without DNA. The CDR3 sequence is 12 residues long. CDR3 in amino acids: CASSLGESPLHF.

The chain has TRBV7-2 and TRBJ2-1; the D call of TRBD2 rests on TCRdb alone, since no DNA is present to check it. The CDR3 contains 17 residues. CDR1 and CDR2 from the germline V gene are SGHTA and FQGNSA. CDR3: CASSLVRLAGGENEQFF.

The chain links TRBV15 to TRBJ1-1; TCRdb's D gene call, TRBD1, goes unchecked for lack of DNA. CDR1 LNHNV and CDR2 YYDKDF come from the germline V gene (reference sequence). The CDR3 sequence is 14 residues long. CDR3 amino acids: CATSRTRDPRGAFF.